One and the same sample provided the 23 T cell receptor beta chains below, sequenced in a study of blood T cells in healthy people across ages (dated by TCRdb to between 2015 and 2017). The library relied on 5' RACE. TCRdb records Illumina HiSeq 2500 as the sequencer. A second PCR of roughly 6 to 11 cycles was run with a J-beta primer mix and a sample-barcoded 5' primer. TCRdb reanalyzed the raw reads on its own, using fastp at Q25 for trimming and MiXCR for clone calling, and kept in-frame beta chains. Duplicate CDR3 protein sequences are folded into a single record with the most common DNA and genes. Present in this sample are roughly 800,000 distinct CDR3 sequences, over 45% of which were seen just once. Clones ranked in the top ten supply approximately 20% of the sample. Sequenced: blood. Receptors originate from a man aged 25-40 years in good health.

The chain is built from TRBV12-3 or TRBV12-4 and TRBJ1-2, with 7 bases that match TRBD1. The CDR3 is 16 amino acids. J lost 6 bases, V lost 6 bases, and 16 bases had no gene match. The CDR3 region is CASSLNRDSHGDGYTF. The CDR3 region has the DNA TGTGCCAGCAGCCTCAACCGGGACAGCCATGGCGATGGCTACACCTTC.

The chain is built from TRBV15 and TRBJ1-2; D is undetermined. The V gene's germline CDR1 is LNHNV and CDR2 YYDKDF (reference sequence). V was trimmed by 5 bases and J by 1 base, leaving 11 bases between them. CDR3 size: 14 residues. In nucleotides, the CDR3 is TGTGCCACCAGCGGCCGGGGTCTTAACTATGGCTACACCTTC. Its protein is CATSGRGLNYGYTF.

The chain recombines TRBV30 with TRBJ1-6; no definite D call. CDR1 is GTSNPN and CDR2 is SVGIG in the germline V gene (reference sequence). Trimming left V 2 bases short and J 9 bases short, with 11 bases between. The CDR3 contains 13 residues. CDR3 sequence: CAWSLDGSSPLHF. The CDR3 nucleotides read TGTGCCTGGAGTCTCGACGGGAGTTCACCCCTCCACTTT.

V and J are TRBV10-3 and TRBJ2-5; unclear D gene. Germline V CDR1 and CDR2: ENHRY, SYGVKD. There are 14 residues in the CDR3. V was cut by 4 bases and J by 3 bases, with 12 bases left in between. CDR3 amino acids: CAISATIREETQYF. DNA for the CDR3: TGTGCCATCAGTGCCACGATCAGAGAAGAGACCCAGTACTTC.

The table lists this clonotype with a count of one. A read error may produce the germline difference seen at one junction end. The rearrangement uses TRBV29-1 and TRBJ2-1; D might be TRBD1 (6 bases). This CDR3 contains 13 residues. Germline CDR1 is SQVTM and CDR2 is ANQGSEA. The CDR3 DNA is TGCAGCGTTTCCCAAAGCAGGGGAAATGAGCAGTTCTTT. Translation gives CSVSQSRGNEQFF.

With regard to this clonotype: One base away lies a much larger clone, so this may be a sequencing read error. The DNA of the CDR3 is TGTGCCACCACCAATCGACTAGCGAGCTCCTACGAGCAGTACTTC. It codes for CATTNRLASSYEQYF. The rearrangement joins TRBV6-2 or TRBV6-3 to TRBJ2-7, with 8 bases identical to TRBD2. V gave up 10 bases and J gave up 0 bases; unmatched junction bases: 11. The CDR3 has 15 residues. Germline lookup yields CDR1 MNHEY and CDR2 SVGEGT.

This clonotype was recorded once. V is TRBV5-1 and J is TRBJ2-7; perhaps TRBD2 as D (5 bases). V dropped 0 bases and J dropped 1 base, with 17 bases sitting between them. The CDR3 sequence is 17 residues long. The germline V gene has CDR1 SGHRS and CDR2 YFSETQ. This CDR3 reads CASSLAGNSRVSYEQYF. DNA for the CDR3: TGCGCCAGCAGCTTGGCCGGCAACTCGAGGGTTTCCTACGAGCAGTACTTC.

This rearrangement joins TRBV5-1 to TRBJ2-1, with D hard to call. CDR1 is SGHRS and CDR2 is YFSETQ in the germline V gene. The CDR3 loop spans 14 amino acids. V was pared by 0 bases and J by 5 bases, with 9 bases between. The CDR3 DNA reads TGCGCCAGCAGCTTGGAGTCCCGAGACAATGAGCAGTTCTTC. Translation: CASSLESRDNEQFF.

The rearrangement uses TRBV20-1 and TRBJ2-4; TRBD2 aligns across 11 bases. The J call may be in error: the DNA end matches TRBJ2-7 better. The CDR3 sequence is 16 residues long. Per the germline V gene, CDR1 is DFQATT and CDR2 is SNEGSKA (reference sequence). The CDR3 bases are TGCAGTGCCACATTCGATAGCGGGAGGGCCGACTACGAGCAGTACTTC. It codes for CSATFDSGRADYEQYF.

The CDR3 coding sequence is TGTGCCAGCAGCGTAACTAGCAATCAGCCCCAGCATTTT. Its protein is CASSVTSNQPQHF. This chain uses TRBV7-9 with TRBJ1-5; D not resolved. Trimming removed 5 bases from V and 0 bases from J, with 5 bases in between. CDR3 length: 13 amino acids. CDR1 and CDR2 from the germline V gene are SEHNR and FQNEAQ (reference sequence). Using reference TRBV7-9 and TRBJ1-5 for the parts outside the CDR3, the full variable domain is DTGVSQNPRHKITKRGQNVTFRCDPISEHNRLYWYRQTLGQGPEFLTYFQNEAQLEKSRLLSDRFSAERPKGSFSTLEIQRTEQGDSAMYLCASSVTSNQPQHFGDGTRLSIL.

V usage is TRBV20-1 and J usage is TRBJ2-7; D uncertain. The CDR3 sequence is 12 residues long. From germline, CDR1 is DFQATT and CDR2 SNEGSKA (reference sequence). The V gene lost 6 bases and the J gene lost 7 bases, with 16 bases spanning the gap. The chain's CDR3 is CSAPGPPSEQYF. CDR3 in DNA: TGCAGTGCCCCAGGACCGCCTTCGGAGCAGTACTTC.

The chain employs TRBV2 and TRBJ2-1; 10 bases are a match to TRBD1. Germline CDR1 is SNHLY and CDR2 is FYNNEI. The CDR3 is 16 amino acids. The J segment lost 0 bases and the V segment lost 6 bases, leaving 5 bases of the junction unmatched. The CDR3 loop is CASRATGGVSYNEQFF. For the CDR3, the DNA is TGTGCCAGCAGAGCGACAGGGGGCGTCTCCTACAATGAGCAGTTCTTC.

The chain is built from TRBV5-4 and TRBJ2-2; 10 bases fit TRBD1. The V segment lost 4 bases and the J segment 6 bases; nucleotides outside the gene matches: 12. This CDR3 is 17 amino acids long. Germline assignment: CDR1 SGHNT and CDR2 YYREEE (reference sequence). The CDR3 nucleotides read TGTGCCAGCAGCAAACCCGGGACAGGGGTTCCCCCCGGGGAGCTGTTTTTT. Protein sequence: CASSKPGTGVPPGELFF.

This clonotype was counted between two and nine times. V usage is TRBV10-3 and J usage is TRBJ2-1; D is unresolved. V was trimmed by 1 base and J by 6 bases, leaving 1 base between them. Germline lookup yields CDR1 ENHRY and CDR2 SYGVKD. CDR3 size: 11 residues. CDR3 sequence: CAISEFNEQFF. The CDR3, as DNA: TGTGCCATCAGTGAGTTCAATGAGCAGTTCTTC.

V and J are TRBV7-2 and TRBJ1-5, with D uncertain. The CDR3 spans 13 residues. Per germline, CDR1 SGHTA and CDR2 FQGNSA. V lost 5 bases to trimming and J lost 5 bases, with 10 bases between them. This chain's CDR3 is CASSEGLDQPQHF. The DNA of the CDR3 is TGTGCCAGCAGCGAAGGGTTAGATCAGCCCCAGCATTTT.

This clonotype was found a few times. The genes are TRBV7-9 and TRBJ2-3; 8 nucleotides agree with TRBD2. Germline V lookup: CDR1 SEHNR, CDR2 FQNEAQ (reference sequence). The CDR3 sequence is 16 residues long. Trimming removed 5 bases from V and 4 bases from J; junction bases left unmatched: 11. Here the CDR3 reads CASSPNSGEVADTQYF. The CDR3 region has the DNA TGTGCCAGCAGCCCTAATAGCGGGGAAGTCGCAGATACGCAGTATTTT. Supplemented by reference TRBV7-9 and TRBJ2-3, the full variable domain reads DTGVSQNPRHKITKRGQNVTFRCDPISEHNRLYWYRQTLGQGPEFLTYFQNEAQLEKSRLLSDRFSAERPKGSFSTLEIQRTEQGDSAMYLCASSPNSGEVADTQYFGPGTRLTVL.

The CDR3 loop is CSARDNRRHSYNEQFF. CDR3 nucleotides: TGCAGTGCTAGAGATAATAGACGCCACTCCTACAATGAGCAGTTCTTC. The chain uses TRBV20-1 and TRBJ2-1; no definite D call. Germline V CDR1 and CDR2: DFQATT, SNEGSKA (reference sequence). The CDR3 spans 16 residues. V lost 0 bases to trimming and J lost 0 bases, with 12 bases between them.

Here the CDR3 reads CSAAEGGRVRDTEAFF. The CDR3 bases are TGCAGTGCTGCCGAGGGAGGGAGAGTTAGGGACACTGAAGCTTTCTTT. The chain employs TRBV20-1 and TRBJ1-1; D gene ambiguous. V was trimmed by 5 bases and J by 3 bases, leaving 22 bases between them. The CDR3 length is 16 residues. The germline CDR1 and CDR2 sequences are DFQATT and SNEGSKA (reference sequence).

The V gene is TRBV20-1, the J gene TRBJ1-5; TRBD1 matches 9 bases. The J segment lost 7 bases and the V segment lost 1 base, leaving 5 bases of the junction unmatched. Germline-derived CDR1 and CDR2 are DFQATT and SNEGSKA (reference sequence). The CDR3 has 14 residues. The CDR3 DNA is TGCAGTGCTAGAGGGGGACAGGGAGGGCAGCCCCAGCATTTT. Its protein is CSARGGQGGQPQHF.

This clonotype was detected many times. This sequence joins TRBV7-2 and TRBJ1-1; D ambiguous. The ends were cut back, 1 base at V and 1 base at J, with 4 bases in the middle. The V gene's germline CDR1 is SGHTA and CDR2 FQGNSA. The CDR3 loop spans 13 amino acids. CDR3 loop: CASSLGRNTEAFF. The CDR3 DNA sequence: TGTGCCAGCAGCTTAGGGAGGAACACTGAAGCTTTCTTT. The full variable domain, in which reference TRBV7-2 and TRBJ1-1 provide the parts outside the CDR3, is GAGVSQSPSNKVTEKGKDVELRCDPISGHTALYWYRQSLGQGLEFLIYFQGNSAPDKSGLPSDRFSAERTGGSVSTLTIQRTQQEDSAVYLCASSLGRNTEAFFGQGTRLTVV.

A word on this clonotype: A much larger clonotype is one base distant, so this may be a read error. The chain is built from TRBV7-9 and TRBJ2-5; no clear D. There are 11 residues in the CDR3. V lost 1 base, J lost 11 bases, and 8 bases lay in between. Germline loops: CDR1 SEHNR, CDR2 FQNEAQ (reference sequence). The CDR3 DNA sequence: TGTGCCAGCAGCTTAGGGGAAGAGCAGTACTTC. Translating it yields CASSLGEEQYF.

The rearrangement uses TRBV7-9 and TRBJ2-3; 8 nucleotides align to TRBD2. V gave up 1 base and J gave up 4 bases; unmatched junction bases: 7. Per germline, CDR1 SEHNR and CDR2 FQNEAQ (reference sequence). The CDR3 has 16 residues. In DNA, the CDR3 is TGTGCCAGCAGCTTAGTGGGTAGCGGGGACTCAGATACGCAGTATTTT. It codes for CASSLVGSGDSDTQYF.

This sequence joins TRBV4-3 and TRBJ2-3, with D unclear. CDR3 length: 16 amino acids. CDR1 LGHNA and CDR2 YSLEER come from the germline V gene. Trimming pared 0 bases from V and 0 bases from J, leaving 10 bases between. CDR3 residues: CASSQETGRSTDTQYF. The CDR3 bases are TGCGCCAGCAGCCAAGAGACGGGCCGTAGCACAGATACGCAGTATTTT.